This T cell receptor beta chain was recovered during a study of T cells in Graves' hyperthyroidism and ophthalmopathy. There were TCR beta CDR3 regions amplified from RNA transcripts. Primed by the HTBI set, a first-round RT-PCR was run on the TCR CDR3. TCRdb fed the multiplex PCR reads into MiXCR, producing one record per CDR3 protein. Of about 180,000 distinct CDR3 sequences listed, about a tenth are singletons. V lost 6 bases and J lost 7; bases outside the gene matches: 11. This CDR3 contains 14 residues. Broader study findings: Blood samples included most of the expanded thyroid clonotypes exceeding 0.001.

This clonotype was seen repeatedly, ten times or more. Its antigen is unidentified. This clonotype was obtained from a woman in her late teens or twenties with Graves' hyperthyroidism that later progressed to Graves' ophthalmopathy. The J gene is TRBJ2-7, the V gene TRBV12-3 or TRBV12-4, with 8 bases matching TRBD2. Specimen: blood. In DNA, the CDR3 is TGTGCCAGCAGCCTAGCCGGGACTAGTAGGGAGCAGTACTTC. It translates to CASSLAGTSREQYF.